These T cell receptor beta chains were read from a single sample in a study of blood T cell repertoires in COVID-19. Assay used: immunoSEQ multiplex PCR; TCRdb lists only in-frame clones, some missing. Of 200,000 to 250,000 clones in the sample, approximately 80% were seen once. What was sequenced was peripheral blood. The receptor source for this set is a woman aged 65 to 85 with acute or convalescent COVID-19. Both conserved end residues are part of each CDR3.

CDR3: CASSQFRNEQFF; J: TRBJ2-1; V: TRBV6-2/TRBV6-3
CDR3: CASSPDSFNYGYTF; J: TRBJ1-2; V: TRBV18
CDR3: CASSTRVATQHF; J: TRBJ1-5; V: TRBV19
CDR3: CASSYGTGIGNTIYF; J: TRBJ1-3; V: TRBV6-5
CDR3: CASSLGGRVEKLFF; J: TRBJ1-4; V: TRBV7-2
CDR3: CASSGTGQNTEAFF; J: TRBJ1-1; V: TRBV2
CDR3: CASRNRAMNTEAFF; J: TRBJ1-1; V: TRBV6-5
CDR3: CASSQQPGEKLFF; J: TRBJ1-4; V: TRBV4-1
CDR3: CASSLSLRTEAFF; J: TRBJ1-1; V: TRBV14
CDR3: CASSPRPFQQGAPYEQYF; J: TRBJ2-7; V: TRBV18
CDR3: CASSISGGLGTDTQYF; J: TRBJ2-3; V: TRBV19
CDR3: CASSPSRGGDTQYF; J: TRBJ2-3; V: TRBV7-9
CDR3: CAVRRGSYNSPLHF; J: TRBJ1-6; V: TRBV30
CDR3: CASSYNTGVVGYTF; J: TRBJ1-2; V: TRBV6-5
CDR3: CAASTGVSNYGYTF; J: TRBJ1-2; V: TRBV10-3
CDR3: CASSPTQGSTGELFF; J: TRBJ2-2; V: TRBV18
CDR3: CASSWQGNQPQHF; J: TRBJ1-5; V: TRBV6-5
CDR3: CASRLLNYGYTF; J: TRBJ1-2; V: TRBV6-5
CDR3: CASSWTGGNYGYTF; J: TRBJ1-2; V: TRBV5-6
CDR3: CASSRQDNYGYTF; J: TRBJ1-2; V: TRBV6-1
CDR3: CASRTTGRNTEAFF; J: TRBJ1-1; V: TRBV7-2
CDR3: CASRGTVSNQPQHF; J: TRBJ1-5; V: TRBV27
CDR3: CASSYSKAGYGYTF; J: TRBJ1-2; V: TRBV6-2/TRBV6-3
CDR3: CASSKARVATGEAFF; J: TRBJ1-1; V: TRBV19
CDR3: CASSVGGELNTEAFF; J: TRBJ1-1; V: TRBV9
CDR3: CASSPPFSGASYGYTF; J: TRBJ1-2; V: TRBV18